Listed here are 22 T cell receptor beta chains from one sample, sequenced in a study of shared clonotypes between healthy human individuals. Measured with immunoSEQ multiplex PCR; TCRdb has only the in-frame clones, and not every one. The profile shows 1.4 million to 1.5 million clones, roughly 96% of them singletons. Sequencing used naive CD4+ T cells sorted from blood. Subset here: CD45RA+ positively selected. The receptors were sampled from a man aged 30 to 39 in good health.

The chain joins TRBV7-9 to TRBJ2-7; 10 bases align to TRBD2. The germline V gene has CDR1 SEHNR and CDR2 FQNEAQ (reference sequence). The J segment lost 2 bases and the V segment lost 5 bases, leaving 12 bases of the junction unmatched. This CDR3 comprises 17 residues. CDR3 amino acids: CASSPTRTSGLTYEQYF. CDR3 nucleotides: TGTGCCAGCAGCCCAACAAGGACTAGCGGACTTACCTACGAGCAGTACTTC. Full variable domain (remainder filled in from reference TRBV7-9 and TRBJ2-7): DTGVSQNPRHKITKRGQNVTFRCDPISEHNRLYWYRQTLGQGPEFLTYFQNEAQLEKSRLLSDRFSAERPKGSFSTLEIQRTEQGDSAMYLCASSPTRTSGLTYEQYFGPGTRLTVT.

The chain employs TRBV9 and TRBJ2-2; 7 nucleotides line up with TRBD1. This CDR3 comprises 15 residues. Trimming cost V 3 bases and J 3 bases; bases outside gene matches: 5. Germline V gene data show CDR1 as SGDLS and CDR2 as YYNGEE. CDR3 sequence: CASSAGTVHTGELFF. CDR3 sequence (DNA): TGTGCCAGCAGCGCAGGGACAGTACACACCGGGGAGCTGTTTTTT. Variable domain in full (rest from reference TRBV9 and TRBJ2-2): DSGVTQTPKHLITATGQRVTLRCSPRSGDLSVYWYQQSLDQGLQFLIQYYNGEERAKGNILERFSAQQFPDLHSELNLSSLELGDSALYFCASSAGTVHTGELFFGEGSRLTVL.

This clone was seen just once. V is TRBV2 and J is TRBJ2-7, with 9 bases identical to TRBD1. Trimming at V came to 6 bases and at J to 3 bases, leaving 3 bases not matched to a gene. This CDR3 spans 13 amino acids. CDR1 and CDR2 (germline): SNHLY, FYNNEI. CDR3 coding DNA: TGTGCCAGCAGGGGACAGGGAAACTACGAGCAGTACTTC. Encoded protein: CASRGQGNYEQYF.

The rearrangement links TRBV6-4 to TRBJ1-2; TRBD1 might be the D (5 bases). Germline V gives CDR1 MRHNA, CDR2 SNTAGT. Between the trimmed V and J ends, which lost 6 bases and 3 bases, there was a span of 17 bases. The CDR3 is 15 residues long. The CDR3 nucleotides are TGTGCCAGCAGATTAACACAGGACGTTCACTATGGCTACACCTTC. Encoded protein: CASRLTQDVHYGYTF.

V usage is TRBV4-3 and J usage is TRBJ2-7; D possibly matches TRBD1 or TRBD2 (5 bases each). The CDR3 is 20 residues long. V was clipped by 1 base and J by 6 bases, with 31 bases between them. Germline V gene lookup returns CDR1 LGHNA and CDR2 YSLEER. The chain's CDR3 is CASSQVYHFPMGTLFSEQYF. The CDR3, as DNA: TGCGCCAGCAGCCAAGTATACCACTTCCCAATGGGGACCCTTTTCTCCGAGCAGTACTTC.

This chain uses TRBV7-2 with TRBJ1-1, with TRBD1 matching over 7 bases. Looked up from germline, CDR1 is SGHTA and CDR2 is FQGNSA. V lost 3 bases to trimming and J lost 5 bases; unmatched junction nucleotides: 6. CDR3 length: 14 amino acids. The CDR3 spells CASSLNRGGTEAFF. DNA for the CDR3: TGTGCCAGCAGCTTGAACAGGGGAGGAACTGAAGCTTTCTTT.

This clone was observed once. This chain joins TRBV28 and TRBJ2-3; D may be TRBD2 (6 bases). Trimming cost V 7 bases and J 0 bases, with 11 bases left between them. Germline V CDR1 and CDR2: MDHEN, SYDVKM. The CDR3 is 14 amino acids. This CDR3 reads CASIPGTSTDTQYF. The CDR3 coding sequence is TGTGCCAGCATCCCGGGGACTAGCACAGATACGCAGTATTTT.

CDR3 sequence (DNA): TGCGCCAGCAGTAGTACTAGCGGGAGGTCTAACGAGCAGTACTTC. Encoded protein: CASSSTSGRSNEQYF. The chain combines TRBV5-1 with TRBJ2-7; 12 nucleotides align to TRBD2. The V gene end was trimmed by 5 bases and the J gene end by 5 bases; junction bases not matched to a gene: 8. CDR1 and CDR2 from the germline V gene are SGHRS and YFSETQ. CDR3 size: 15 residues.

The V gene is TRBV9, the J gene TRBJ2-2; 10 bases match TRBD2. This CDR3 has 16 amino acids. V dropped 1 base and J dropped 3; count of bases not matched to a gene: 3. CDR1 and CDR2 from the germline V gene are SGDLS and YYNGEE. The CDR3 loop reads CASSVTSGTYTGELFF. The CDR3 DNA reads TGTGCCAGCAGCGTAACTAGCGGGACATACACCGGGGAGCTGTTTTTT. The full variable domain, completed using reference TRBV9 and TRBJ2-2, is DSGVTQTPKHLITATGQRVTLRCSPRSGDLSVYWYQQSLDQGLQFLIQYYNGEERAKGNILERFSAQQFPDLHSELNLSSLELGDSALYFCASSVTSGTYTGELFFGEGSRLTVL.

The chain employs TRBV28 and TRBJ1-2; D not certain. The CDR3 has 13 amino acids. With 2 bases removed from V and 4 bases from J, the gap between germline ends came to 8 bases. CDR1 and CDR2 from the germline V gene are MDHEN and SYDVKM. The DNA for the CDR3 is TGTGCCAGCAGTTTAAGGAGTTCCTATGGCTACACCTTC. Protein: CASSLRSSYGYTF.

The rearrangement uses TRBV5-1 and TRBJ2-3; 7 bases are shared with TRBD1. The CDR3 has 15 amino acids. The V gene's germline CDR1 is SGHRS and CDR2 YFSETQ. J gave up 0 bases and V 8 bases, and 9 bases lay outside the gene matches. DNA for the CDR3: TGCGCCAGTGATTACGGGGACAGAAGCACAGATACGCAGTATTTT. It specifies CASDYGDRSTDTQYF.

The gene calls are TRBV5-5 and TRBJ2-1; D is unresolved. In germline, CDR1 is SGHKS, CDR2 YYEKEE (reference sequence). This CDR3 contains 13 residues. V was shortened by 0 bases and J by 9 bases, with 10 bases between the two germline ends. The DNA for the CDR3 is TGTGCCAGCAGCTTGGCGTGGGCCACTGAGCAGTTCTTC. This translates into CASSLAWATEQFF.

The rearrangement uses TRBV11-2 and TRBJ2-7, with TRBD2 as a possible D gene (5 bases). The CDR3 contains 13 residues. CDR1 SGHAT and CDR2 FQNNGV come from the germline V gene. V lost 3 bases and J 2 bases, leaving 8 bases between the germline ends. CDR3 nucleotides: TGTGCCAGCAGCTTGAGCGGCGCCTACGAGCAGTACTTC. Translation gives CASSLSGAYEQYF.

The chain recombines TRBV25-1 with TRBJ2-5; 8 bases align to TRBD1. J lost 4 bases, V lost 0 bases, and 4 bases had no gene match. The germline CDR1 and CDR2 sequences are MGHDK and SYGVNS. This CDR3 region has 15 residues. The CDR3 DNA is TGTGCCAGCAGTGAATACAGGGGGCGCCGAGAGACCCAGTACTTC. Translated, it gives CASSEYRGRRETQYF.

The rearrangement joins TRBV7-9 to TRBJ2-5; D tentatively fits TRBD1 or TRBD2 (5 bases each). This CDR3 is built from 15 residues. Trimming left V 2 bases short and J 5 bases short, with 15 bases between. Looked up from germline, CDR1 is SEHNR and CDR2 is FQNEAQ (reference sequence). DNA of the CDR3: TGTGCCAGCAGCTTATACGTGGGGACCGAGGAGACCCAGTACTTC. Translated, it gives CASSLYVGTEETQYF.

V is TRBV15 and J is TRBJ1-4; the D gene is possibly TRBD1 (5 bases). The ends were cut back, 0 bases at V and 7 bases at J, with 12 bases in the middle. Germline values: CDR1 LNHNV, CDR2 YYDKDF (reference sequence). The CDR3 is 15 residues long. For the CDR3, the DNA is TGTGCCACCAGCAGAGACGGGGGACGTGGTGAAAAACTGTTTTTT. Translation gives CATSRDGGRGEKLFF.

As to this clone: The sample carries other DNA sequences with the same CDR3. The CDR3, as DNA: TGTGCCAGCTCACCAATCCGCGACAATGAGCAGTTCTTC. Protein product: CASSPIRDNEQFF. The chain links TRBV18 to TRBJ2-1; unclear D gene. Germline V lookup: CDR1 KGHSH, CDR2 LQKENI. V shed 2 bases and J shed 5 bases, with 7 bases lying between them. CDR3 length: 13 amino acids.

This chain uses TRBV7-9 with TRBJ2-5; D gene unclear. The V and J ends lost 4 bases and 2 bases respectively, with 14 bases between them. This CDR3 is 15 amino acids long. Looked up from germline, CDR1 is SEHNR and CDR2 is FQNEAQ (reference sequence). CDR3 loop: CASSSSSIAQETQYF. The CDR3 DNA sequence: TGTGCCAGCAGCTCTAGTTCCATTGCTCAAGAGACCCAGTACTTC. The full variable domain, completed using reference TRBV7-9 and TRBJ2-5, is DTGVSQNPRHKITKRGQNVTFRCDPISEHNRLYWYRQTLGQGPEFLTYFQNEAQLEKSRLLSDRFSAERPKGSFSTLEIQRTEQGDSAMYLCASSSSSIAQETQYFGPGTRLLVL.

Comments on this clone: In the same sample, other DNA sequences code for this CDR3. The rearrangement uses TRBV28 and TRBJ1-2; D is ambiguous. Germline CDR1 is MDHEN and CDR2 is SYDVKM. With 5 bases removed from V and 2 bases from J, the gap between germline ends came to 6 bases. There are 12 residues in the CDR3. This CDR3 is CASSHRNYGYTF. CDR3 coding DNA: TGTGCCAGCAGTCATCGAAACTATGGCTACACCTTC.

The rearrangement joins TRBV15 to TRBJ2-7; D tentatively fits TRBD1 or TRBD2 (7 bases each). Germline CDR1 and CDR2: LNHNV and YYDKDF (reference sequence). V was clipped by 4 bases and J by 3 bases, with 19 bases between them. This CDR3 comprises 16 residues. CDR3 amino acids: CATSTPTGRGFYEQYF. The CDR3 bases are TGTGCCACCAGCACCCCGACAGGGAGGGGTTTCTACGAGCAGTACTTC.

The chain couples TRBV25-1 to TRBJ2-1, with 7 bases that match TRBD2. CDR1 is MGHDK and CDR2 is SYGVNS in the germline V gene. This CDR3 spans 15 amino acids. V shed 4 bases, J shed 4 bases, and the junction held 7 bases outside the gene matches. CDR3 in amino acids: CASSVGGRDYNEQFF. The CDR3 DNA is TGTGCCAGCAGTGTCGGGGGGAGAGATTACAATGAGCAGTTCTTC.

The chain joins TRBV15 to TRBJ1-1; tentative D call: TRBD1 (6 bases). The V and J ends lost 8 bases and 0 bases respectively, with 13 bases between them. This CDR3 has 14 residues. Germline V gives CDR1 LNHNV, CDR2 YYDKDF (reference sequence). The CDR3 protein is CATSLQGMNTEAFF. Written as DNA, the CDR3 is TGTGCCACCTCTTTGCAGGGGATGAACACTGAAGCTTTCTTT.